The 25 T cell receptor beta chains below all came from one sample that was sequenced in a study of memory CD4+ T cells and cytomegalovirus serostatus. Here immunoSEQ multiplex PCR was the method, and the copy in TCRdb shows in-frame clones only, minus some. In the table there are under 50,000 clones, under 80% of which are singletons. The sort gate was single viable CD3+CD4+CD8-CD45RO+ cells for memory CD4+ T cells. The specimen sequenced was memory CD4+ T cells from blood. All receptors derive from an adult in good health and CMV-seronegative.

The chain couples TRBV19 to TRBJ2-3; TRBD1 might be the D (5 bases). The V and J ends lost 3 bases and 6 bases respectively, with 10 bases between them. CDR1 LNHDA and CDR2 SQIVND come from the germline V gene (reference sequence). This CDR3 has 13 amino acids. The CDR3 DNA reads TGTGCCAGTAGTATCGTTGGGGCGGATACGCAGTATTTT. Protein product: CASSIVGADTQYF. Full variable domain (remainder filled in from reference TRBV19 and TRBJ2-3): DGGITQSPKYLFRKEGQNVTLSCEQNLNHDAMYWYRQDPGQGLRLIYYSQIVNDFQKGDIAEGYSVSREKKESFPLTVTSAQKNPTAFYLCASSIVGADTQYFGPGTRLTVL.

This chain links TRBV5-5 with TRBJ1-2; 9 bases are a match to TRBD1. The V segment lost 0 bases and the J segment 4 bases; nucleotides outside the gene matches: 7. CDR1 is SGHKS and CDR2 is YYEKEE in the germline V gene (reference sequence). The CDR3 totals 16 residues. The CDR3 reads CASSLGGTGSFYGYTF. The CDR3 coding sequence is TGTGCCAGCAGCTTGGGCGGGACAGGGTCGTTCTATGGCTACACCTTC.

The rearrangement uses TRBV6-6 and TRBJ2-3; no definite D call. Trimming removed 3 bases at V and 4 bases at J, with 11 bases between. Germline V gene sequence: CDR1 MNHNY, CDR2 SVGAGI (reference sequence). This CDR3 comprises 14 residues. CDR3 in amino acids: CASSYPARADTQYF. The CDR3, as DNA: TGTGCCAGCAGTTATCCCGCTCGGGCAGATACGCAGTATTTT.

The genes are TRBV5-4 and TRBJ1-3; D is ambiguous. V was clipped by 2 bases and J by 7 bases, with 10 bases between them. CDR3 length: 13 amino acids. Germline V gene lookup returns CDR1 SGHNT and CDR2 YYREEE (reference sequence). The CDR3 sequence: CASSFGQQNTIYF. The CDR3 coding sequence is TGTGCCAGCAGCTTCGGCCAGCAGAACACCATATATTTT.

The V and J genes are TRBV7-2 and TRBJ2-1; D tentatively reads TRBD1 or TRBD2 (7 bases each). The CDR3 consists of 15 residues. Trimming cost V 7 bases and J 6 bases, with 19 bases left between them. Germline V lookup: CDR1 SGHTA, CDR2 FQGNSA. In nucleotides, the CDR3 is TGTGCCAGCACCCTAGGGAGGGGGCCCCGCAATGAGCAGTTCTTC. Its protein product is CASTLGRGPRNEQFF.

The chain carries TRBV15 and TRBJ1-6; TRBD1 agrees at 7 bases. The length of the CDR3 is 15 residues. Germline V lookup: CDR1 LNHNV, CDR2 YYDKDF (reference sequence). V shed 3 bases, J shed 8 bases, and the junction held 7 bases outside the gene matches. CDR3 in DNA: TGTGCCACCAGCAGGGAGCCAGGGGGTTATTCACCCCTCCACTTT. Amino acids: CATSREPGGYSPLHF.

This rearrangement joins TRBV10-3 to TRBJ1-5; D possibly corresponds to TRBD1 (5 bases). The CDR3 runs to 13 residues. Looked up from germline, CDR1 is ENHRY and CDR2 is SYGVKD. Trimming stripped 8 bases from V and 8 bases from J, with 16 bases between. The CDR3 DNA is TGTGCCATCCGGGGGGTAGGAGAGGAGCCCCAGCATTTT. This encodes CAIRGVGEEPQHF.

The chain employs TRBV6-1 and TRBJ1-1; 7 positions match TRBD1. CDR3 length: 15 amino acids. V was clipped by 6 bases and J by 4 bases; unmatched bases: 11. The germline V gene has CDR1 MNHNS and CDR2 SASEGT. CDR3 sequence reads: CASSSRDSRGTEAFF. In DNA, the CDR3 is TGTGCCAGCAGCTCCAGGGACAGTCGCGGCACTGAAGCTTTCTTT.

The V and J genes are TRBV15 and TRBJ1-5; tentative D call: TRBD1 (6 bases). Trimming cost V 1 base and J 6 bases, with 13 bases left between them. The CDR3 sequence is 15 residues long. The germline gives CDR1 LNHNV, CDR2 YYDKDF (reference sequence). CDR3 coding DNA: TGTGCCACCAGCAGAGGGGGGGGCGCCGGTCAGCCCCAGCATTTT. Encoded protein: CATSRGGGAGQPQHF.

This chain connects TRBV18 to TRBJ1-3; TRBD1 might be the D (5 bases). Trimming stripped 2 bases from V and 0 bases from J, with 11 bases between. CDR1 and CDR2 (germline): KGHSH, LQKENI. The CDR3 extends over 16 amino acids. CDR3: CASSPISTDSGNTIYF. The CDR3 nucleotides are TGTGCCAGCTCACCAATCTCGACAGACTCTGGAAACACCATATATTTT.

The V and J genes are TRBV19 and TRBJ1-1, with a possible D match to TRBD1 (6 bases). Germline V gene data show CDR1 as LNHDA and CDR2 as SQIVND (reference sequence). This CDR3 has 14 amino acids. Trimming pared 6 bases from V and 1 base from J, leaving 12 bases between. CDR3 nucleotide sequence: TGTGCCAGTAGGATGGGACACCAGAACACTGAAGCTTTCTTT. Amino acids: CASRMGHQNTEAFF.

This clone was picked up a small number of times. CDR3 sequence: CASSDLSRGLAGYTF. In nucleotides, the CDR3 is TGTGCCAGCAGTGATTTGTCGCGGGGCCTAGCTGGCTACACCTTC. The chain carries TRBV6-4 and TRBJ1-2, with D perhaps matching TRBD1 (5 bases). Trimming took off 3 bases at V and 7 bases at J, with 18 bases between the two ends. Germline V CDR1 and CDR2: MRHNA, SNTAGT. The CDR3 runs to 15 residues.

V gene TRBV7-6 combines with J gene TRBJ1-2; D is ambiguous. This CDR3 is 13 amino acids long. Germline V CDR1 and CDR2: SGHVS, FNYEAQ. V was cut by 5 bases and J by 4 bases, with 11 bases left in between. CDR3 nucleotides: TGTGCCAGCAGCCCCCAGGAGACCTATGGCTACACCTTC. This gives the protein CASSPQETYGYTF. Based on the CDR3 plus reference TRBV7-6 and TRBJ1-2, the full variable domain is GAGVSQSPRYKVTKRGQDVALRCDPISGHVSLYWYRQALGQGPEFLTYFNYEAQQDKSGLPNDRFSAERPEGSISTLTIQRTEQRDSAMYRCASSPQETYGYTFGSGTRLTVV.

The chain links TRBV28 to TRBJ1-2; perhaps TRBD1 as D (5 bases). The V end was cut by 10 bases, the J end by 2 bases, with 14 bases between. Germline V gene data show CDR1 as MDHEN and CDR2 as SYDVKM. The CDR3 extends over 13 amino acids. The CDR3: CAIREGINYGYTF. The CDR3 region has the DNA TGTGCCATCAGGGAGGGGATAAACTATGGCTACACCTTC.

This clone has a handful of counts. V usage is TRBV29-1 and J usage is TRBJ1-2, with D unclear. The CDR3 consists of 16 residues. In germline, CDR1 is SQVTM, CDR2 ANQGSEA. Trimming left V 0 bases short and J 0 bases short, with 14 bases between. Here the CDR3 reads CSVEDLGRSANYGYTF. Here the CDR3 DNA reads TGCAGCGTTGAAGATTTAGGGCGGTCAGCTAACTATGGCTACACCTTC.

The J gene is TRBJ1-5, the V gene TRBV28, with 9 bases matching TRBD1. The CDR3 is 15 residues long. CDR1 and CDR2 (germline): MDHEN, SYDVKM. With V trimmed by 3 bases and J by 5 bases, 5 bases remained unmatched. The CDR3 sequence: CASSFIGTGHQPQHF. DNA for the CDR3: TGTGCCAGCAGTTTTATCGGGACAGGGCATCAGCCCCAGCATTTT.

This clone was counted a few times. This chain joins TRBV7-2 and TRBJ1-2, with D perhaps TRBD1 (6 bases). V gave up 5 bases and J gave up 4 bases, with 11 bases separating them. The CDR3 sequence is 13 residues long. Germline V gives CDR1 SGHTA, CDR2 FQGNSA. CDR3 in DNA: TGTGCCAGCAGCGTGGGACACCGCTATGGCTACACCTTC. Amino acid sequence: CASSVGHRYGYTF.

The chain links TRBV28 to TRBJ2-3; 8 positions agree with TRBD1. Germline lookup yields CDR1 MDHEN and CDR2 SYDVKM. The CDR3 loop spans 14 amino acids. The trim removed 4 bases at V and 4 bases at J, leaving 4 bases unmatched. In DNA, the CDR3 is TGTGCCAGCAGTTCTGGACAGGGAGCAGATACGCAGTATTTT. This codes for CASSSGQGADTQYF.

The chain carries TRBV14 and TRBJ1-6; D is perhaps TRBD1 (6 bases). This CDR3 spans 15 amino acids. The ends were cut back, 0 bases at V and 11 bases at J, with 14 bases in the middle. Germline V gene lookup returns CDR1 SGHDN and CDR2 FVKESK. CDR3 protein: CASSQDRGGRTPLHF. CDR3 DNA: TGTGCCAGCAGCCAAGATCGGGGGGGGCGGACACCCCTCCACTTT.

The chain links TRBV19 to TRBJ1-4; D is ambiguous. The CDR3 is made up of 14 amino acids. V lost 9 bases, J lost 0 bases, and 11 bases lay in between. Germline V CDR1 and CDR2: LNHDA, SQIVND (reference sequence). The CDR3 sequence is CASTAFSTNEKLFF. The CDR3 DNA reads TGTGCCAGCACGGCCTTTTCAACTAATGAAAAACTGTTTTTT.

Worth noting for this clone: In the same sample, other DNA sequences code for this CDR3. The V call is TRBV5-1, the J call TRBJ1-1; TRBD1 aligns across 8 bases. Per germline, CDR1 SGHRS and CDR2 YFSETQ. The CDR3 is made up of 13 amino acids. V lost 4 bases and J lost 4; bases outside the gene matches: 3. Written as DNA, the CDR3 is TGCGCCAGCAGCCCTGACAGGGGCACTGAAGCTTTCTTT. It specifies CASSPDRGTEAFF.

Of note for this clone: The same CDR3 arises from other DNA sequences in this sample as well. The V call is TRBV7-2, the J call TRBJ2-7; D possibly corresponds to TRBD1 (6 bases). This CDR3 region has 12 residues. With 4 bases removed from V and 3 bases from J, the gap between germline ends came to 7 bases. Germline loops: CDR1 SGHTA, CDR2 FQGNSA. CDR3 DNA: TGTGCCAGCAGCTCACAGGGCTACGAGCAGTACTTC. Translating it yields CASSSQGYEQYF.

The rearrangement uses TRBV4-1 and TRBJ1-5; no clear D. With 0 bases removed from V and 4 bases from J, the gap between germline ends came to 4 bases. In germline, CDR1 is MGHRA, CDR2 YSYEKL. The CDR3 has 13 amino acids. The CDR3 reads CASSQDRNQPQHF. Written as DNA, the CDR3 is TGCGCCAGCAGCCAAGATCGGAATCAGCCCCAGCATTTT.

This chain joins TRBV2 and TRBJ1-6; no definite D call. The V gene's germline CDR1 is SNHLY and CDR2 FYNNEI. V was clipped by 5 bases and J by 0 bases, with 8 bases between them. The CDR3 has 15 amino acids. The CDR3 protein is CASSTGSSYNSPLHF. CDR3 in DNA: TGTGCCAGCAGTACCGGGAGCTCCTATAATTCACCCCTCCACTTT.

CDR3 DNA: TGTGCCATCAGTGAGGGCGGCAGCTCCTACGAGCAGTACTTC. Translated, it gives CAISEGGSSYEQYF. V is TRBV10-3 and J is TRBJ2-7, with D unresolved. The CDR3 spans 14 residues. Germline assignment: CDR1 ENHRY and CDR2 SYGVKD. Trimming pared 2 bases from V and 0 bases from J, leaving 8 bases between.